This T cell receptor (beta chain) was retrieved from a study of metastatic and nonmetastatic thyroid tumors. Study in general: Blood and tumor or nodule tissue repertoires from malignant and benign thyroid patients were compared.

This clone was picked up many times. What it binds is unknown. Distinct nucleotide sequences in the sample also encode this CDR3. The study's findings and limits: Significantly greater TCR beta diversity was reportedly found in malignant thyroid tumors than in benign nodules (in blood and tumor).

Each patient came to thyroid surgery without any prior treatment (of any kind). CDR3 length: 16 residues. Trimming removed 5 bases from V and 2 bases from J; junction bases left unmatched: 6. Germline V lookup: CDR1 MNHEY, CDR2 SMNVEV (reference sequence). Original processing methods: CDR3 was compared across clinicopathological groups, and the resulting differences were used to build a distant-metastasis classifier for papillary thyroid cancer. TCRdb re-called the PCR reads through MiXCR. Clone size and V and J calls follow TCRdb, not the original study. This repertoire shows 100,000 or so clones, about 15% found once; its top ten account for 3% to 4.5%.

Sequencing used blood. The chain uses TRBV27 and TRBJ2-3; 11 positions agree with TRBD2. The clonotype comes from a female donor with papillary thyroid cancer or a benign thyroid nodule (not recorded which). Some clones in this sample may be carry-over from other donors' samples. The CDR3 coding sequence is TGTGCCAGCAGTATTACTAGCGGGGGCCCCACAGATACGCAGTATTTT. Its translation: CASSITSGGPTDTQYF.